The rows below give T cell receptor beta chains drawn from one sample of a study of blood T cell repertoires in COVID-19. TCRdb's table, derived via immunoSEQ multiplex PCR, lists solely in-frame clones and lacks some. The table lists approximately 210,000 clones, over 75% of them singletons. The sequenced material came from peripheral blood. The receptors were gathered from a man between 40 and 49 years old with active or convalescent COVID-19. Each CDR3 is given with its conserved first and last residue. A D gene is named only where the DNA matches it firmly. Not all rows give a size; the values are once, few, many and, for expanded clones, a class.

CDR3 DNA: TGTGCCAGCAGCTTGCTCGGGGGGGCGGGCACCGGGGAGCTGTTTTTT
CDR3 protein: CASSLLGGAGTGELFF
D gene: TRBD2
V gene: TRBV5-4
J gene: TRBJ2-2
clone size: -

CDR3 DNA: TGTGCCAGCTCTACAGGGGGAAATCAGCCCCAGCATTTT
CDR3 protein: CASSTGGNQPQHF
D gene: TRBD1
V gene: TRBV18
J gene: TRBJ1-5
clone size: -

CDR3 DNA: TGTGCCAGCATCTCCGGGCGCCCGGGGACAGATACGCAGTATTTT
CDR3 protein: CASISGRPGTDTQYF
D gene: -
V gene: TRBV6-5
J gene: TRBJ2-3
clone size: -

CDR3 DNA: TGTGCCAGCAGCTTCGTGTCAGGGAACACCGGGGAGCTGTTTTTT
CDR3 protein: CASSFVSGNTGELFF
D gene: -
V gene: TRBV5-6
J gene: TRBJ2-2
clone size: few

CDR3 DNA: TGTGCCAGCAGCCTGCGTACCACCGGGGCAGATACGCAGTATTTT
CDR3 protein: CASSLRTTGADTQYF
D gene: -
V gene: TRBV6-5
J gene: TRBJ2-3
clone size: few

CDR3 DNA: TGCGCCAGCAGCTTGAGAGGGGCGGGAACTGAAGCTTTCTTT
CDR3 protein: CASSLRGAGTEAFF
D gene: -
V gene: TRBV5-1
J gene: TRBJ1-1
clone size: -

CDR3 DNA: TGTGCCAGCAGTTACTCCATCGGGCCCGGGGGGGGCTACACCTTC
CDR3 protein: CASSYSIGPGGGYTF
D gene: -
V gene: TRBV6-5
J gene: TRBJ1-2
clone size: -

CDR3 DNA: TGTGCCAGCAGTTTCCATAGCAATCAGCCCCAGCATTTT
CDR3 protein: CASSFHSNQPQHF
D gene: -
V gene: TRBV28
J gene: TRBJ1-5
clone size: once

CDR3 DNA: TGTGCCAGCAGCGCGGGACAGGGGGCCTACAATGAGCAGTTCTTC
CDR3 protein: CASSAGQGAYNEQFF
D gene: TRBD1
V gene: TRBV9
J gene: TRBJ2-1
clone size: -

CDR3 DNA: TGCGCCAGCAGCTTGGTATCCCCGGGACAGATGAACACTGAAGCTTTCTTT
CDR3 protein: CASSLVSPGQMNTEAFF
D gene: TRBD1
V gene: TRBV5-1
J gene: TRBJ1-1
clone size: few

CDR3 DNA: TGTGCCAGCAGTTACGGGCAGCCAAATCAGCCCCAGCATTTT
CDR3 protein: CASSYGQPNQPQHF
D gene: -
V gene: TRBV6-5
J gene: TRBJ1-5
clone size: -

CDR3 DNA: TGTGCCTGGAGCGCCCCGCGACTAGCGATCCACGAGCAGTACTTC
CDR3 protein: CAWSAPRLAIHEQYF
D gene: TRBD2
V gene: TRBV30
J gene: TRBJ2-7
clone size: -